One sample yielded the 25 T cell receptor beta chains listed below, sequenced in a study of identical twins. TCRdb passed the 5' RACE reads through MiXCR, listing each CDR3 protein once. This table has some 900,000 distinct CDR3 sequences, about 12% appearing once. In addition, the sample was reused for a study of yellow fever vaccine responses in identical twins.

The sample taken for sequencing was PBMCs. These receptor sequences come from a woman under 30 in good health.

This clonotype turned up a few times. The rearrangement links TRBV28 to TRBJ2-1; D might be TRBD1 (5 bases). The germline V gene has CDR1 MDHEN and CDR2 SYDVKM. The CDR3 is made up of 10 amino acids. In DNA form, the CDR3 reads TGTGCAACAGGTTTTAATGAGCAGTTCTTC. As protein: CATGFNEQFF. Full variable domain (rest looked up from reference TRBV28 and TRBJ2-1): DVKVTQSSRYLVKRTGEKVFLECVQDMDHENMFWYRQDPGLGLRLIYFSYDVKMKEKGDIPEGYSVSREKKERFSLILESASTNQTSMYLCATGFNEQFFGPGTRLTVL.

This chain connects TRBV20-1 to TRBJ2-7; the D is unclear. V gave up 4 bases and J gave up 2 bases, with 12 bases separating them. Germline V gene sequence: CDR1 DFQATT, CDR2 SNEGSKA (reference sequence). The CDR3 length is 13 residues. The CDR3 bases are TGCAGTGCTACACGACCTACTCCCTACGAGCAGTACTTC. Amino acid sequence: CSATRPTPYEQYF.

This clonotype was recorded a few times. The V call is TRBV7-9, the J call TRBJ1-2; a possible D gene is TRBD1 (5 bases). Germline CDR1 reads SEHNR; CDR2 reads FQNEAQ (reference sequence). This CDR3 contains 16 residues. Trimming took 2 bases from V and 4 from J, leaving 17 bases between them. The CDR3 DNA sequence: TGTGCCAGCAGCTTAAAAGGGGCCCAAAACGCCTATGGCTACACCTTC. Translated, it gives CASSLKGAQNAYGYTF.

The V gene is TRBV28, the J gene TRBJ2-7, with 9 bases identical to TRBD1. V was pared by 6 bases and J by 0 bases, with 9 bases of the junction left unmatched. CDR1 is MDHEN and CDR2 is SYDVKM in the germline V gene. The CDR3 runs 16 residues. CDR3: CASSQSGTGFSYEQYV. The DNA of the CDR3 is TGTGCCAGCAGCCAGAGCGGGACAGGGTTCTCCTACGAGCAGTACGTC.

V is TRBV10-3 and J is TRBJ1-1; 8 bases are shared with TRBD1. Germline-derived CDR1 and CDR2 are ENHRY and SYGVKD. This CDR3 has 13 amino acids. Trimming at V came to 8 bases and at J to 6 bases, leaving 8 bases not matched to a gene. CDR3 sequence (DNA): TGTGCCATCCTCGGACAGGGTTTGCCTGAAGCTTTCTTT. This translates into CAILGQGLPEAFF.

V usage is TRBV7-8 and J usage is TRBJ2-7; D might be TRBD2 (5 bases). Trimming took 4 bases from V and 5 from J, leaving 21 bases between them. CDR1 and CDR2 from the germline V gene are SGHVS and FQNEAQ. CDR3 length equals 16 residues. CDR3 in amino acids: CASSSAQPGSDHEQYV. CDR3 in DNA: TGTGCCAGCAGCTCAGCGCAGCCGGGGTCGGACCACGAGCAGTACGTC.

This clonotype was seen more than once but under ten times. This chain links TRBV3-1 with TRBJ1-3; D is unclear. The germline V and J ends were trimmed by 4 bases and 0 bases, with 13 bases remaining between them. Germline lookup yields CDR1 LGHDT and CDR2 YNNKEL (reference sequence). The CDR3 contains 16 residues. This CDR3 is CASSRPTVRSGNTIYF. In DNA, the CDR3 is TGTGCCAGCAGCCGACCCACAGTCCGCTCTGGAAACACCATATATTTT.

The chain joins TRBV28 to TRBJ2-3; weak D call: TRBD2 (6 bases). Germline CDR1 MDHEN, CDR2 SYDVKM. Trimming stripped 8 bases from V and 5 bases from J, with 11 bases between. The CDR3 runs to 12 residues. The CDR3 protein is CASQLGGDTQYF. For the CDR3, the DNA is TGTGCCAGCCAATTGGGGGGAGATACGCAGTATTTT. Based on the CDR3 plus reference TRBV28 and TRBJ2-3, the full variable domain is DVKVTQSSRYLVKRTGEKVFLECVQDMDHENMFWYRQDPGLGLRLIYFSYDVKMKEKGDIPEGYSVSREKKERFSLILESASTNQTSMYLCASQLGGDTQYFGPGTRLTVL.

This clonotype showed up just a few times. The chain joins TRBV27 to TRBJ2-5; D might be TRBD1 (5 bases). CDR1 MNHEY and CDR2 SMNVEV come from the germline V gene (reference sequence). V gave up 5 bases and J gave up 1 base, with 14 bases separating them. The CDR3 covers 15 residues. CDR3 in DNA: TGTGCCAGCAGTCCCCTCGGCAGGGCCCAAGAGACCCAGTACTTC. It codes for CASSPLGRAQETQYF.

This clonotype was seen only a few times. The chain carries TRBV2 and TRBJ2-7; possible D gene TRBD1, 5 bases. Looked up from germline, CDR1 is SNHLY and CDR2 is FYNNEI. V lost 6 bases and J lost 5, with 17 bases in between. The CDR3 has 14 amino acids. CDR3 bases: TGTGCCAGCAGCGACCGGACACGGCCTGACGAGCAGTACGTC. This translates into CASSDRTRPDEQYV.

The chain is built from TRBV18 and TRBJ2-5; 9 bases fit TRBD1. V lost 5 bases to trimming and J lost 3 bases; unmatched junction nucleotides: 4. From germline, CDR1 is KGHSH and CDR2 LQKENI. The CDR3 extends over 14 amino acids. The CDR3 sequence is CASSRQGDEETQYF. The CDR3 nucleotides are TGTGCCAGCTCAAGACAGGGGGATGAAGAGACCCAGTACTTC.

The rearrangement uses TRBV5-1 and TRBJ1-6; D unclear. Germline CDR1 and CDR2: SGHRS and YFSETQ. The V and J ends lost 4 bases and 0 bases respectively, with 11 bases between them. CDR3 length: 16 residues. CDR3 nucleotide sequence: TGCGCCAGCAGCGTCGACGGGAGCTCCTATAATTCACCCCTCCACTTT. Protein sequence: CASSVDGSSYNSPLHF.

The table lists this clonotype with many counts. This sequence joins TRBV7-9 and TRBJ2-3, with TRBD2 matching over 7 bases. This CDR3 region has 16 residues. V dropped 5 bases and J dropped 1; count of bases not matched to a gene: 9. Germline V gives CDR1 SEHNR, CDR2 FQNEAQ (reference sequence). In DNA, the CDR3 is TGTGCCAGCAGCCCCTCTGGCGCGGGAGGCACAGATACGCAGTATTTT. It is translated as CASSPSGAGGTDTQYF. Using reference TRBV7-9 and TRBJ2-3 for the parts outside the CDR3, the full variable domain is DTGVSQNPRHKITKRGQNVTFRCDPISEHNRLYWYRQTLGQGPEFLTYFQNEAQLEKSRLLSDRFSAERPKGSFSTLEIQRTEQGDSAMYLCASSPSGAGGTDTQYFGPGTRLTVL.

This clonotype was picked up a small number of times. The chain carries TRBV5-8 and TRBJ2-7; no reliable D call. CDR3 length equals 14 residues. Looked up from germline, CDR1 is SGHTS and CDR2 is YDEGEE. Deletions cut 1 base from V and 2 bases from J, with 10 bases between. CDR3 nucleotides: TGTGCCAGCAGCTTGTTGTTCGGTCCCTACGAGCAGTACTTC. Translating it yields CASSLLFGPYEQYF.

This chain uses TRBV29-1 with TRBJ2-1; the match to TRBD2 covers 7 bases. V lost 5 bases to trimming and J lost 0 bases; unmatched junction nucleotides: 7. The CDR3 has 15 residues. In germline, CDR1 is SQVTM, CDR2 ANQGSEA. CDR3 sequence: CSVRPSGLSYNEQFF. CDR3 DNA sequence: TGCAGCGTTCGCCCTAGCGGTCTCTCCTACAATGAGCAGTTCTTC.

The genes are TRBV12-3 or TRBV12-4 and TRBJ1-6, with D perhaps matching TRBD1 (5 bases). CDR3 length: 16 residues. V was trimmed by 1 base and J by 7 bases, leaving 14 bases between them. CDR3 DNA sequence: TGTGCCAGCAGTTTAGGTCAGGGTTCTTGGAATTCACCCCTCCACTTT. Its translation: CASSLGQGSWNSPLHF.

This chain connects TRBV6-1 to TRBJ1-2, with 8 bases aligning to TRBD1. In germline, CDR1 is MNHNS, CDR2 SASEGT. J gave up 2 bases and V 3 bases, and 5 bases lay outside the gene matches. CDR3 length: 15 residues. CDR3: CASSEEDRANYGYTF. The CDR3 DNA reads TGTGCCAGCAGTGAGGAGGACAGGGCGAACTATGGCTACACCTTC.

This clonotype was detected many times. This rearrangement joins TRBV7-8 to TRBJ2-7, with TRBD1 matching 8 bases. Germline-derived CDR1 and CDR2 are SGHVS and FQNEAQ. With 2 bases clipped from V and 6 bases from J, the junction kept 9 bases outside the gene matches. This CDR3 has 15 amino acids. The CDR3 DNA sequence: TGTGCCAGCAGCTTAACCACAGGGGGTAGTGGCGAGCAGTACGTC. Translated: CASSLTTGGSGEQYV.

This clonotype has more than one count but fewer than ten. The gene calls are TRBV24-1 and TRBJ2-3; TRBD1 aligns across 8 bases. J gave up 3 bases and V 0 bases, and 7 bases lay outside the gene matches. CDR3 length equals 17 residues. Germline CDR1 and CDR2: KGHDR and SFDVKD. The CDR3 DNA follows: TGTGCCACCAGTGATTTGCGGCAGGGGGCGCGTACAGATACGCAGTATTTT. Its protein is CATSDLRQGARTDTQYF.

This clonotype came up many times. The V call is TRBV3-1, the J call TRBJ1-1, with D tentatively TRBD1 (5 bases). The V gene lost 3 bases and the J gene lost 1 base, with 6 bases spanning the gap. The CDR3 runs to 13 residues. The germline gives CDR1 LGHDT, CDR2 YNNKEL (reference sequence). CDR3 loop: CASSQGRNTEAFF. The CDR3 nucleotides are TGTGCCAGCAGCCAGGGGCGGAACACTGAAGCTTTCTTT.

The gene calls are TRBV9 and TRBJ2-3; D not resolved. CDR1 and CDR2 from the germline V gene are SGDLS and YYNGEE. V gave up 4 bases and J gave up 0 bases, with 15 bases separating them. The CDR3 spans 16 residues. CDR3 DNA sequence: TGTGCCAGCAGCCCAGCCCCCCAACAGAGCACAGATACGCAGTATTTT. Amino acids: CASSPAPQQSTDTQYF.

The CDR3 DNA is TGCAGCGTTGCGGCAGGCTTATTCTACGAGCAGTACTTC. Protein product: CSVAAGLFYEQYF. This chain links TRBV29-1 with TRBJ2-7; D is ambiguous. The CDR3 is 13 amino acids. CDR1 is SQVTM and CDR2 is ANQGSEA in the germline V gene. V lost 4 bases to trimming and J lost 3 bases, with 13 bases between them.

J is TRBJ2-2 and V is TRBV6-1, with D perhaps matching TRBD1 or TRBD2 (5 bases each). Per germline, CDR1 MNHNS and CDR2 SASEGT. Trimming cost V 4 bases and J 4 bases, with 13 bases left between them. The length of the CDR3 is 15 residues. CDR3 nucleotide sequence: TGTGCCAGCAGTGTTATGGGGGTCGTCACCGGGGAGCTGTTTTTT. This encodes CASSVMGVVTGELFF.

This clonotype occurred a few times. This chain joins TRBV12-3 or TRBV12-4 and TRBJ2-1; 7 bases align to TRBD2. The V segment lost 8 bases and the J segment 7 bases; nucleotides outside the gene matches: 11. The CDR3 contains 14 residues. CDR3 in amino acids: CASDNRAGTNEQFF. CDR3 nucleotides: TGTGCCAGCGATAACAGAGCGGGAACGAATGAGCAGTTCTTC.

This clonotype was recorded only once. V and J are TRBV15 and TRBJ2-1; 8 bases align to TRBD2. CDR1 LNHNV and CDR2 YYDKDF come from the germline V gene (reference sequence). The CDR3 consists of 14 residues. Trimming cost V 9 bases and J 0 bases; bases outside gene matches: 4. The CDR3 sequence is CATRTSGSYNEQFF. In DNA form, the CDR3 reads TGTGCCACAAGAACTAGCGGCTCCTACAATGAGCAGTTCTTC.